The sample holds a few counts of the clone carrying this T cell receptor beta chain. Its antigen is unknown. This entry comes from a study of T-cell reconstitution after alpha-beta-depleted transplantation in children. Study-level findings and limits: The study reportedly traced alpha-beta T cells about two months after transplant to several hundred expanded graft clones.

This CDR3 comprises 15 residues. Germline V lookup: CDR1 MDHEN, CDR2 SYDVKM. V lost 6 bases, J lost 0 bases, and 1 base stayed unmatched. It was with unique molecular identifiers that the TCRbeta library was prepared. TCRdb re-called the PCR reads through MiXCR, storing one row per CDR3 protein. The sample contains about 420,000 distinct CDR3 sequences, around 15% of which appear only once. The source was PBMCs, mostly from graft donor cells, collected 360 days after TCRalphabeta/CD19-depleted stem cell transplant. The chain has TRBV28 and TRBJ2-2; 10 bases are shared with TRBD1. The TCR was taken from a boy under three years old who had a stem cell transplant for Wiskott-Aldrich syndrome, so the T cells may come from the graft donor. The DNA of the CDR3 is TGTGCCAGCAGAGGGACAGGGGCGAACACCGGGGAGCTGTTTTTT. It translates to CASRGTGANTGELFF.